The clone carrying this T cell receptor beta chain has at least ten counts. This specimen comes from a study of neurological immune-mediated disorders. The germline CDR1 and CDR2 sequences are LGHDT and YNNKEL (reference sequence). The CDR3 is 16 amino acids. V lost 1 base to trimming and J lost 8 bases; unmatched junction nucleotides: 7. MiXCR, run by TCRdb on the 5' RACE reads, gives a single entry per CDR3 protein. Among 54,000 or so distinct CDR3 sequences listed, under 4.5% were seen once. The rearrangement joins TRBV3-1 to TRBJ2-1; 11 nucleotides line up with TRBD2. The receptor was isolated from a woman aged 30 to 39 with multiple sclerosis. Sequencing was performed on PBMCs. For the CDR3, the DNA is TGTGCCAGCAGCCAAGCCCCGGGACTAGCGGTCCATGAGCAGTTCTTC. Translated: CASSQAPGLAVHEQFF.